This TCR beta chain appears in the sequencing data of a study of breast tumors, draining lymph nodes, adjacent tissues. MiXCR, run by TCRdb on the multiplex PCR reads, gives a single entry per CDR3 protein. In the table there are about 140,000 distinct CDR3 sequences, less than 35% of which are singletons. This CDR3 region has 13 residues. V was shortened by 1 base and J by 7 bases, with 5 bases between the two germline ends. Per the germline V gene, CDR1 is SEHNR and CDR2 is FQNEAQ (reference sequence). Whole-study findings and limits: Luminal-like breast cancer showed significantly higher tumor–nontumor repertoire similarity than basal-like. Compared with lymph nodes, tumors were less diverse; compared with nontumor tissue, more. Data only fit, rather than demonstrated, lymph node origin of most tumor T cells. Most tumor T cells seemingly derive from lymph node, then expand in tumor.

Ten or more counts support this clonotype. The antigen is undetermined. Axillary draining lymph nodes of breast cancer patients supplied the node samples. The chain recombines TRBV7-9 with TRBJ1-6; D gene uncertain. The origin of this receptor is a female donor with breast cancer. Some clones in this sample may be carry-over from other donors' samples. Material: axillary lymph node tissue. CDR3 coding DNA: TGTGCCAGCAGCTTAGAAGGAAATTCACCCCTCCACTTT. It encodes CASSLEGNSPLHF. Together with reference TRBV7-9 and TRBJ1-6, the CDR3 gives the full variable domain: DTGVSQNPRHKITKRGQNVTFRCDPISEHNRLYWYRQTLGQGPEFLTYFQNEAQLEKSRLLSDRFSAERPKGSFSTLEIQRTEQGDSAMYLCASSLEGNSPLHFGNGTRLTVT.